This T cell receptor (beta chain) was identified during a study of TIL therapy for anti-PD-1-resistant metastatic lung cancer. V dropped 7 bases and J dropped 9; count of bases not matched to a gene: 11. This CDR3 contains 14 residues. The germline gives CDR1 MNHNY, CDR2 SVGAGI (reference sequence). Time point described: pre-treatment sample, taken before nivolumab and TIL therapy. Most excised metastases sampled were pleural nodules or supraclavicular lymph nodes. This clone was counted once. The immunoSEQ assay was v3. Some clones are missing from TCRdb's copy, which holds only in-frame ones; the method was immunoSEQ multiplex PCR. The sample has 45,000 to 60,000 clones; over 65% are singletons.

Material: tumor tissue, obtained at baseline. The V and J genes are TRBV6-6 and TRBJ2-1, with 8 nucleotides matching TRBD2. This TCR was sampled from a person between 30 and 80 years old with non-small cell lung cancer. CDR3 in DNA: TGTGCCAGCATGGTAAGAGCGGGAGTACGTGAGCAGTTCTTC. Residues: CASMVRAGVREQFF.